Following are 30 T cell receptor beta chains from one sample sequenced in a study of cytomegalovirus exposure and HLA in healthy donors. The study ran its PCR with 60 Vbeta and 13 Jbeta primers. Assay: immunoSEQ multiplex PCR; the TCRdb copy retains only in-frame clones and omits some. In the table there are over 100,000 clones, roughly 74% of which are singletons. The sequencing sample was made of PBMCs. These receptors all come from a man aged 35-49 years in good health and CMV-seropositive.

The V and J genes are TRBV25-1 and TRBJ1-4, with no clear D. Trimming shortened V by 1 base and J by 7 bases, and 7 bases separated the two germline ends. Germline assignment: CDR1 MGHDK and CDR2 SYGVNS. The CDR3 totals 13 residues. This chain's CDR3 is CASSESLREKLFF. CDR3 coding DNA: TGTGCCAGCAGTGAATCTCTCCGTGAAAAACTGTTTTTT.

CDR3 DNA sequence: TGTGCCAGCAGTTCCGTCAGGGGAGATACGCAGTATTTT. Translation gives CASSSVRGDTQYF. This rearrangement joins TRBV27 to TRBJ2-3; perhaps TRBD1 as D (6 bases). The germline V gene encodes CDR1 MNHEY and CDR2 SMNVEV (reference sequence). This CDR3 region has 13 residues. Trimming pared 4 bases from V and 5 bases from J, leaving 10 bases between.

The V gene is TRBV18, the J gene TRBJ1-2; 11 bases line up with TRBD1. J was trimmed by 5 bases and V by 4 bases; bases with no gene match: 12. CDR3 length equals 17 residues. Germline V gene data show CDR1 as KGHSH and CDR2 as LQKENI. The CDR3 nucleotides read TGTGCCAGCTCACTTGTGCAAAAGGACAGGGGGCCGTATGGCTACACCTTC. Its protein product is CASSLVQKDRGPYGYTF.

DNA for the CDR3: TGTGCCAGCAGTTTATCGTTGGGGGACAGGGGACCCCTACAAGAGACCCAGTACTTC. Translated, it gives CASSLSLGDRGPLQETQYF. The chain has TRBV27 and TRBJ2-5, with TRBD1 identical over 10 bases. Germline CDR1 reads MNHEY; CDR2 reads SMNVEV (reference sequence). The CDR3 runs to 19 residues. V was clipped by 0 bases and J by 2 bases; unmatched bases: 12.

The chain recombines TRBV2 with TRBJ2-2, with TRBD1 matching 7 bases. V shed 6 bases and J 0 bases; nucleotides not matched to a gene: 7. The CDR3 covers 16 residues. Per the germline V gene, CDR1 is SNHLY and CDR2 is FYNNEI. CDR3 protein: CASSDTGAANTGELFF. The CDR3 DNA reads TGTGCCAGCAGCGATACAGGGGCAGCGAACACCGGGGAGCTGTTTTTT.

This chain uses TRBV5-6 with TRBJ2-1; D perhaps matches TRBD2 (7 bases). The CDR3 spans 16 residues. V was shortened by 4 bases and J by 7 bases, with 21 bases between the two germline ends. Germline CDR1 and CDR2: SGHDT and YYEEEE. The CDR3: CASSPGWGGLRNEQFF. CDR3 nucleotide sequence: TGTGCCAGCAGCCCGGGATGGGGGGGGCTAAGGAATGAGCAGTTCTTC. The whole variable domain, filled in from reference TRBV5-6 and TRBJ2-1, reads DAGVTQSPTHLIKTRGQQVTLRCSPKSGHDTVSWYQQALGQGPQFIFQYYEEEERQRGNFPDRFSGHQFPNYSSELNVNALLLGDSALYLCASSPGWGGLRNEQFFGPGTRLTVL.

The count of this clone is one. The V call is TRBV2, the J call TRBJ2-7, with 8 bases aligning to TRBD1. This CDR3 has 15 residues. J gave up 6 bases and V 5 bases, and 12 bases lay outside the gene matches. Germline values: CDR1 SNHLY, CDR2 FYNNEI. This CDR3 reads CASSPPGGAKSEQYF. Here the CDR3 DNA reads TGTGCCAGCAGTCCTCCAGGGGGCGCAAAAAGCGAGCAGTACTTC. Together with reference TRBV2 and TRBJ2-7, the CDR3 gives the full variable domain: EPEVTQTPSHQVTQMGQEVILRCVPISNHLYFYWYRQILGQKVEFLVSFYNNEISEKSEIFDDQFSVERPDGSNFTLKIRSTKLEDSAMYFCASSPPGGAKSEQYFGPGTRLTVT.

This sequence joins TRBV15 and TRBJ1-5; possible D gene TRBD1, 5 bases. Germline CDR1 is LNHNV and CDR2 is YYDKDF (reference sequence). The CDR3 contains 15 residues. Trimming cost V 1 base and J 1 base, with 8 bases left between them. CDR3 region: CATSRVRQSNQPQHF. CDR3 DNA: TGTGCCACCAGCAGAGTACGACAGAGCAATCAGCCCCAGCATTTT.

V gene TRBV7-8 combines with J gene TRBJ2-3; TRBD2 matches 11 bases. Germline loops: CDR1 SGHVS, CDR2 FQNEAQ. There are 17 residues in the CDR3. With V trimmed by 0 bases and J by 1 base, 3 bases remained unmatched. The CDR3 protein is CASSLASGGAGTDTQYF. CDR3 nucleotide sequence: TGTGCCAGCAGCTTAGCTAGCGGGGGGGCCGGCACAGATACGCAGTATTTT.

The chain combines TRBV19 with TRBJ2-7, with a possible D match to TRBD1 (5 bases). Looked up from germline, CDR1 is LNHDA and CDR2 is SQIVND (reference sequence). This CDR3 region has 14 residues. V lost 6 bases and J 0 bases, leaving 12 bases between the germline ends. The CDR3 region is CASRTARDSYEQYF. In DNA, the CDR3 is TGTGCCAGTAGGACCGCCAGGGACTCCTACGAGCAGTACTTC. Filled out from reference TRBV19 and TRBJ2-7, the complete variable domain reads DGGITQSPKYLFRKEGQNVTLSCEQNLNHDAMYWYRQDPGQGLRLIYYSQIVNDFQKGDIAEGYSVSREKKESFPLTVTSAQKNPTAFYLCASRTARDSYEQYFGPGTRLTVT.

The chain carries TRBV27 and TRBJ2-7; TRBD1 aligns across 8 bases. Trimming took 5 bases from V and 6 from J; bases not matched to a gene: 3. This CDR3 is built from 12 residues. CDR1 and CDR2 (germline): MNHEY, SMNVEV (reference sequence). CDR3 amino acids: CASSTQGAEQYF. In nucleotides, the CDR3 is TGTGCCAGCAGTACGCAGGGGGCCGAGCAGTACTTC.

The J gene is TRBJ2-7, the V gene TRBV28; 12 bases are a match to TRBD2. Trimming took 4 bases from V and 3 from J; bases not matched to a gene: 1. From germline, CDR1 is MDHEN and CDR2 SYDVKM. There are 14 residues in the CDR3. In nucleotides, the CDR3 is TGTGCCAGCAGTTCGACTAGCGGGAGCTACGAGCAGTACTTC. Translation: CASSSTSGSYEQYF. Using reference TRBV28 and TRBJ2-7 for the parts outside the CDR3, the full variable domain is DVKVTQSSRYLVKRTGEKVFLECVQDMDHENMFWYRQDPGLGLRLIYFSYDVKMKEKGDIPEGYSVSREKKERFSLILESASTNQTSMYLCASSSTSGSYEQYFGPGTRLTVT.

The rearrangement uses TRBV27 and TRBJ2-7, with 7 nucleotides matching TRBD1. Germline assignment: CDR1 MNHEY and CDR2 SMNVEV (reference sequence). The CDR3 length is 15 residues. Trimming at V came to 6 bases and at J to 1 base, leaving 9 bases not matched to a gene. CDR3 DNA: TGTGCCAGCAGACCTCAGGGGGTACTTTCCTACGAGCAGTACTTC. It yields the protein CASRPQGVLSYEQYF.

V and J are TRBV5-6 and TRBJ2-7; D possibly corresponds to TRBD1 (6 bases). The germline gives CDR1 SGHDT, CDR2 YYEEEE. The CDR3 is 12 residues long. Trimming left V 4 bases short and J 7 bases short, with 12 bases between. The CDR3 loop reads CASSPGAREQYF. Written as DNA, the CDR3 is TGTGCCAGCAGCCCAGGGGCTCGAGAGCAGTACTTC.

This chain uses TRBV6-6 with TRBJ2-1; 11 bases fit TRBD1. V lost 2 bases and J lost 7; bases outside the gene matches: 4. CDR1 MNHNY and CDR2 SVGAGI come from the germline V gene (reference sequence). The CDR3 is 15 amino acids. The CDR3 sequence is CASSYLGQGGNEQFF. The DNA of the CDR3 is TGTGCCAGCAGTTACCTGGGACAGGGGGGAAATGAGCAGTTCTTC.

This chain connects TRBV30 to TRBJ1-6; 7 nucleotides line up with TRBD1. CDR1 and CDR2 from the germline V gene are GTSNPN and SVGIG (reference sequence). V dropped 4 bases and J dropped 10; count of bases not matched to a gene: 13. CDR3 length: 15 residues. CDR3 protein: CAWTSAGGQRSPLHF. CDR3 DNA: TGTGCCTGGACGAGCGCAGGGGGACAGAGGTCACCCCTCCACTTT.

The chain is built from TRBV5-1 and TRBJ2-3, with unresolved D. Trimming cost V 4 bases and J 6 bases, with 12 bases left between them. Germline CDR1 SGHRS, CDR2 YFSETQ. This CDR3 spans 13 amino acids. The chain's CDR3 is CASSQSRPDTQYF. CDR3 nucleotide sequence: TGCGCCAGCAGCCAGTCCAGGCCCGATACGCAGTATTTT.

In the case of this clone: At the DNA level, this CDR3 is encoded by other sequences in the same sample as well. The chain links TRBV6-5 to TRBJ2-3; 10 bases agree with TRBD2. Germline assignment: CDR1 MNHEY and CDR2 SVGAGI. The V and J ends lost 2 bases and 1 base, in that order; junction bases with no gene match: 3. The CDR3 sequence is 16 residues long. Written as DNA, the CDR3 is TGTGCCAGCAGTTACGGGCTAGCGGGGGGCACAGATACGCAGTATTTT. Encoded protein: CASSYGLAGGTDTQYF.

The chain uses TRBV19 and TRBJ1-1, with a possible D match to TRBD1 (6 bases). The CDR3 length is 15 residues. CDR1 is LNHDA, CDR2 SQIVND, per germline (reference sequence). Trimming removed 9 bases at V and 4 bases at J, with 21 bases between. In nucleotides, the CDR3 is TGTGCCAGCCTAAAACCTACAGGGTCGGTCACTGAAGCTTTCTTT. Its translation is CASLKPTGSVTEAFF.

This chain connects TRBV6-5 to TRBJ1-6, with 7 bases that match TRBD1. The CDR3 sequence is 15 residues long. J gave up 13 bases and V 4 bases, and 13 bases lay outside the gene matches. Germline loops: CDR1 MNHEY, CDR2 SVGAGI. As DNA, the CDR3 is TGTGCCAGCAGTTTCCTACAGGGGAGGCCCCGCCCCCTCCACTTT. It is translated as CASSFLQGRPRPLHF.

The CDR3 DNA is TGCGCCAGCAGCTTGACCACACAGGGTGACTCACCCCTCCACTTT. It is translated as CASSLTTQGDSPLHF. The V and J genes are TRBV5-1 and TRBJ1-6, with D maybe TRBD1 (6 bases). V lost 1 base, J lost 10 bases, and 15 bases lay in between. Germline V CDR1 and CDR2: SGHRS, YFSETQ. The CDR3 covers 15 residues.

The rearrangement uses TRBV21-1 and TRBJ2-3; TRBD1 is the table's D call and was not checked against the DNA. TRBV21-1 is labeled a pseudogene. The CDR3 consists of 16 residues. The CDR3 spells CASSIRDRGITDTQYF. In nucleotides, the CDR3 is TGTGCCAGCAGCATCCGGGACAGGGGTATCACAGATACGCAGTATTTT.

In its sample, this clone was seen a few times. The chain carries TRBV10-1 and TRBJ1-1; weak D call: TRBD1 (5 bases). The CDR3 is made up of 14 amino acids. Trimming pared 0 bases from V and 7 bases from J, leaving 12 bases between. CDR1 and CDR2 (germline): WNHNN, SYGVQD (reference sequence). CDR3 in DNA: TGCGCCAGCAGTGAGTCGGGGGGATCGCGTGAAGCTTTCTTT. Encoded protein: CASSESGGSREAFF.

The chain employs TRBV5-6 and TRBJ1-3, with D perhaps TRBD1 (5 bases). With 1 base removed from V and 1 base from J, the gap between germline ends came to 9 bases. This CDR3 region has 15 residues. The germline V gene encodes CDR1 SGHDT and CDR2 YYEEEE. CDR3 in DNA: TGTGCCAGCAGCTTGATGGGGGGTTCTGGAAACACCATATATTTT. Protein sequence: CASSLMGGSGNTIYF.

This chain links TRBV27 with TRBJ2-7; 8 nucleotides line up with TRBD1. This CDR3 has 14 amino acids. CDR1 and CDR2 (germline): MNHEY, SMNVEV (reference sequence). The V gene end was trimmed by 2 bases and the J gene end by 4 bases; junction bases not matched to a gene: 4. The CDR3 here is CASSLMQGAYEQYF. CDR3 bases: TGTGCCAGCAGTTTAATGCAGGGGGCATACGAGCAGTACTTC.

V is TRBV7-9 and J is TRBJ2-1, with D possibly being TRBD1 (5 bases). The CDR3 has 13 residues. V was clipped by 6 bases and J by 7 bases, with 13 bases between them. Germline assignment: CDR1 SEHNR and CDR2 FQNEAQ (reference sequence). The CDR3 DNA is TGTGCCAGCAGTTACAGACAGTTTAATGAGCAGTTCTTC. Protein: CASSYRQFNEQFF.

The V gene is TRBV9, the J gene TRBJ2-5; 9 bases fit TRBD2. Germline loops: CDR1 SGDLS, CDR2 YYNGEE. With V trimmed by 0 bases and J by 5 bases, 8 bases remained unmatched. The CDR3 spans 16 residues. The CDR3 region has the DNA TGTGCCAGCAGCGTAGATACAGCGGGAGGAGGGGAGACCCAGTACTTC. As protein: CASSVDTAGGGETQYF.

The rearrangement joins TRBV4-1 to TRBJ2-7, with 8 bases matching TRBD1. V shed 7 bases and J 4 bases; nucleotides not matched to a gene: 9. From germline, CDR1 is MGHRA and CDR2 YSYEKL. The CDR3 has 14 amino acids. CDR3 DNA sequence: TGCGCCAGCACTCGAGACAGGGGTGGATACGAGCAGTACTTC. Its protein is CASTRDRGGYEQYF.

This clone turned up a few times. V is TRBV13 and J is TRBJ1-1; no definite D call. V was trimmed by 2 bases and J by 4 bases, leaving 14 bases between them. This CDR3 has 15 amino acids. In germline, CDR1 is PRHDT, CDR2 FYEKMQ (reference sequence). Here the CDR3 reads CASSLLEGLSTEAFF. CDR3 in DNA: TGTGCCAGCAGCTTATTGGAGGGTTTGAGCACTGAAGCTTTCTTT. Together with reference TRBV13 and TRBJ1-1, the CDR3 gives the full variable domain: AAGVIQSPRHLIKEKRETATLKCYPIPRHDTVYWYQQGPGQDPQFLISFYEKMQSDKGSIPDRFSAQQFSDYHSELNMSSLELGDSALYFCASSLLEGLSTEAFFGQGTRLTVV.

As for this clone: In this CDR3 the conserved last residue, phenylalanine or tryptophan, is missing, so a read error is likely. In DNA, the CDR3 is TGCGCCAGCAGCTTGGCCGTAGGGAAGAACACCGGGGAGCTGTTTCTT. Residues: CASSLAVGKNTGELFL. The chain joins TRBV5-1 to TRBJ2-2, with no clear D. The V end lost 0 bases, the J end lost 1 base, and 10 bases lay between the germline ends. The CDR3 sequence is 16 residues long. CDR1 and CDR2 from the germline V gene are SGHRS and YFSETQ.